The TCR beta chain under discussion was sequenced for a study of blood T cell repertoires in COVID-19. V lost 0 bases, J lost 0 bases, and 11 bases lay in between. The V gene's germline CDR1 is LGHDT and CDR2 YNNKEL (reference sequence). This CDR3 has 16 residues. The data were produced by immunoSEQ multiplex PCR, yet TCRdb's version contains in-frame clones alone and is incomplete. The data contain roughly 130,000 clones, around 90% of them singletons. The gene calls are TRBV3-1 (or the pseudogene TRBV3-2) and TRBJ1-2, with a tentative D call TRBD1 (5 bases). The TCR sequence derives from a human donor with COVID-19, enrolled during active disease. The donor label of this sample is uncertain. Material: peripheral blood. CDR3 bases: TGTGCCAGCAGCCAAGACGGGGGGGGAACTAACTATGGCTACACCTTC. The encoded protein is CASSQDGGGTNYGYTF.